This TCR beta chain was obtained from a study of T cell repertoires in cytomegalovirus infection. Each CDR3 protein gets one entry after TCRdb re-called the reads with MiXCR. The sample yields around 300,000 distinct CDR3 sequences, 20% to 25% seen once. There are many counts of this clonotype. Antigen specificity is unknown. The V end lost 4 bases, the J end lost 8 bases, and 20 bases lay between the germline ends. Germline CDR1 and CDR2: LNHDA and SQIVND (reference sequence). CDR3 length equals 16 residues. The material was cultured PBMCs, obtained from culture after CMV antigen stimulation. The chain recombines TRBV19 with TRBJ2-2, with D tentatively TRBD2 (5 bases). The clonotype comes from a human donor in good health (CMV status not recorded). Some clones in this sample may be carry-over from other donors' samples. In DNA form, the CDR3 reads TGTGCCAGTAGTAAACTAGTCTTGGGCCCACCGGGGGAGCTGTTTTTT. This encodes CASSKLVLGPPGELFF.